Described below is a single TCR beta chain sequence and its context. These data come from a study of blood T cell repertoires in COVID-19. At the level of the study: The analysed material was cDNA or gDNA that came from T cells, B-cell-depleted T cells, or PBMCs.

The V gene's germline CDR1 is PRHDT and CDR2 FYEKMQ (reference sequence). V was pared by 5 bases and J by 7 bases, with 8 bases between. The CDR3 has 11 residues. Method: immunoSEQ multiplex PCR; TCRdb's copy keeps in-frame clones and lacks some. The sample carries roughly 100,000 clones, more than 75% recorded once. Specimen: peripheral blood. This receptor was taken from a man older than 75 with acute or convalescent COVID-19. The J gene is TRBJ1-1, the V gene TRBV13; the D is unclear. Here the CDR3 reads CASSQDFEAFF. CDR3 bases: TGTGCCAGCAGCCAGGACTTTGAAGCTTTCTTT.